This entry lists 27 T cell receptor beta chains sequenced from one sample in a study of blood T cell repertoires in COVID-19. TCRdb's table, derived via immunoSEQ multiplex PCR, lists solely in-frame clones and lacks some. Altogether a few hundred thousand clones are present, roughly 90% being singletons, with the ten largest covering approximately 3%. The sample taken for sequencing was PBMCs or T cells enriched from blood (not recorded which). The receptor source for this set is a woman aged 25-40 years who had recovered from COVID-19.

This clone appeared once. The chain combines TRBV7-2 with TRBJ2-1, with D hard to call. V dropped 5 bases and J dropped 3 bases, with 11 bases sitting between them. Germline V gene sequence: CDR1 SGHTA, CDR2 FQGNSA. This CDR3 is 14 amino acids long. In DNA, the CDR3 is TGTGCCAGCAGCCAACCGACTGGCTACAATGAGCAGTTCTTC. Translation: CASSQPTGYNEQFF.

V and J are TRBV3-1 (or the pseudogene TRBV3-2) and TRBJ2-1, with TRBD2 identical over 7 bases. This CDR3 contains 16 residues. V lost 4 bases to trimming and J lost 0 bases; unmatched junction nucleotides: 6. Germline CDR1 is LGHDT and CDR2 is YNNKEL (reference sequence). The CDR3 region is CASSRILASSYNEQFF. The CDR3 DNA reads TGTGCCAGCAGCCGAATACTAGCGAGCTCCTACAATGAGCAGTTCTTC.

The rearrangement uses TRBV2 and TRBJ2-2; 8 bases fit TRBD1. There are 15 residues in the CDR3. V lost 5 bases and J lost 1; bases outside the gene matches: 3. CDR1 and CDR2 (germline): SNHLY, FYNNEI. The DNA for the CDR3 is TGTGCCAGCAGTAGGGACAGGTTGAACACCGGGGAGCTGTTTTTT. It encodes CASSRDRLNTGELFF.

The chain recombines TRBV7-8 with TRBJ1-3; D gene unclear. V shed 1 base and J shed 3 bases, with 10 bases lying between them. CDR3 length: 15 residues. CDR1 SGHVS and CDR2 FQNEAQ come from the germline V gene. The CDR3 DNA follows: TGTGCCAGCAGCTTAGATGTGGCGGGTGGAAACACCATATATTTT. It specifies CASSLDVAGGNTIYF.

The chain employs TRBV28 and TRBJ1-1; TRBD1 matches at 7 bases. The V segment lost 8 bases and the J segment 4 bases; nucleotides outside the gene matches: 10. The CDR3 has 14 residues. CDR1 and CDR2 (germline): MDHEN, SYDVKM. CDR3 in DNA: TGTGCCAGCCTTCGACAGGGACAGTTCACTGAAGCTTTCTTT. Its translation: CASLRQGQFTEAFF.

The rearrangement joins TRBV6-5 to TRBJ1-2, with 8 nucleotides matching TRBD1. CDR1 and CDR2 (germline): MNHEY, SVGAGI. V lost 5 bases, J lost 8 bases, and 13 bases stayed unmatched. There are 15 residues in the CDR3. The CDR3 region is CASSQTGQGQRGYTF. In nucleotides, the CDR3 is TGTGCCAGCAGTCAAACAGGACAGGGCCAAAGGGGCTACACCTTC.

This chain's CDR3 is CASRDSSSYNSPLHF. CDR3 DNA: TGTGCCAGCAGGGACTCCAGCTCCTATAATTCACCCCTCCACTTT. V usage is TRBV3-1 (or the pseudogene TRBV3-2) and J usage is TRBJ1-6; D is unclear. The V gene lost 6 bases and the J gene lost 0 bases, with 9 bases spanning the gap. CDR1 is LGHDT, CDR2 YNNKEL, per germline (reference sequence). This CDR3 is built from 15 residues.

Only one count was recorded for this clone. In nucleotides, the CDR3 is TGTGCCAGCAGCTTCCCTCTCCGACTAGCGGCCCACAATGAGCAGTTCTTC. It codes for CASSFPLRLAAHNEQFF. The chain couples TRBV7-9 to TRBJ2-1; 9 nucleotides agree with TRBD2. V dropped 3 bases and J dropped 5; count of bases not matched to a gene: 11. Per germline, CDR1 SEHNR and CDR2 FQNEAQ (reference sequence). CDR3 length: 17 residues.

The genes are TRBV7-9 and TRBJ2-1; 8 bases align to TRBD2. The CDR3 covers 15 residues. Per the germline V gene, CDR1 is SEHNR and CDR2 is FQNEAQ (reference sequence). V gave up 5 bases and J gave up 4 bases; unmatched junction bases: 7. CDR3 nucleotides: TGTGCCAGCAGCCTCGGGGGGGCATCGTACAATGAGCAGTTCTTC. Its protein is CASSLGGASYNEQFF.

The CDR3, as DNA: TGTGCCAGCAGTTATGACCAACAGGTTGACACTGAAGCTTTCTTT. Protein product: CASSYDQQVDTEAFF. This rearrangement joins TRBV6-5 to TRBJ1-1, with D maybe TRBD1 (5 bases). The CDR3 covers 15 residues. Trimming removed 3 bases at V and 3 bases at J, with 14 bases between. The germline V gene encodes CDR1 MNHEY and CDR2 SVGAGI.

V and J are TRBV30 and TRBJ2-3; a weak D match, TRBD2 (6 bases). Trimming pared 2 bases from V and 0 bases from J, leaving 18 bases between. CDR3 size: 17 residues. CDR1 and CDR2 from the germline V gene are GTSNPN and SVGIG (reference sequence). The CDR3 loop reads CAWSRAGLPGSTDTQYF. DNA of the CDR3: TGTGCCTGGAGTCGAGCCGGACTACCAGGGAGCACAGATACGCAGTATTTT.

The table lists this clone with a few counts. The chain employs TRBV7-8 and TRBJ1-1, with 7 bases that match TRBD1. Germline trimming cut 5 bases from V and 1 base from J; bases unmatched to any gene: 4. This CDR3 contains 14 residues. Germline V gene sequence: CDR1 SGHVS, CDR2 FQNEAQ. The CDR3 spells CASSNRGRNTEAFF. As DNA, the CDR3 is TGTGCCAGCAGCAACAGGGGCCGGAACACTGAAGCTTTCTTT.

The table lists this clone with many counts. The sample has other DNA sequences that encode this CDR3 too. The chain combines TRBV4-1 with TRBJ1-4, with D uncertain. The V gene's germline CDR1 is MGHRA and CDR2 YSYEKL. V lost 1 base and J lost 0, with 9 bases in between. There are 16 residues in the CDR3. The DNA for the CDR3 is TGCGCCAGCAGCCAAGGAACAGTTGCAACTAATGAAAAACTGTTTTTT. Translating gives CASSQGTVATNEKLFF.

DNA for the CDR3: TGTGCCAGCACCTGGGAGAATGAGCAGTTCTTC. It yields the protein CASTWENEQFF. The chain joins TRBV2 to TRBJ2-1; TRBD2 might be the D (5 bases). The V and J ends lost 7 bases and 7 bases respectively, with 8 bases between them. Germline V gene sequence: CDR1 SNHLY, CDR2 FYNNEI. CDR3 size: 11 residues.

CDR3 protein: CASSQGRVGYEQYF. The DNA of the CDR3 is TGCGCCAGCAGCCAAGGCAGGGTAGGATACGAGCAGTACTTC. The chain recombines TRBV4-1 with TRBJ2-7; weak D call: TRBD1 (5 bases). The V gene's germline CDR1 is MGHRA and CDR2 YSYEKL. The CDR3 sequence is 14 residues long. V lost 1 base to trimming and J lost 4 bases, with 11 bases between them.

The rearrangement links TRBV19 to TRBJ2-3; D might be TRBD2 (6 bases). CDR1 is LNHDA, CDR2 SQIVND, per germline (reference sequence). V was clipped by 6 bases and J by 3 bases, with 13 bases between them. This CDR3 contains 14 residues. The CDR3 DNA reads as TGTGCCAGTAGGCCGGGACTGGGGACAGATACGCAGTATTTT. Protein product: CASRPGLGTDTQYF.

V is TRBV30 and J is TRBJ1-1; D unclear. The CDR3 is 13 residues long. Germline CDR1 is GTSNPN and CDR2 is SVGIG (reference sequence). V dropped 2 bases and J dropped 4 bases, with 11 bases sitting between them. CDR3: CAWSKAGGTEAFF. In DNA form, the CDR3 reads TGTGCCTGGAGTAAAGCGGGAGGCACTGAAGCTTTCTTT.

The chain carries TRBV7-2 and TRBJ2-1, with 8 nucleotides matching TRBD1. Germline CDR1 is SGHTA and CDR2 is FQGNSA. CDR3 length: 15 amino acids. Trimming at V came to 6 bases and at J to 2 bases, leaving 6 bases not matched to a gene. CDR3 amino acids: CASSPGTGAYNEQFF. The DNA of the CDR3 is TGTGCCAGCAGTCCCGGGACAGGAGCCTACAATGAGCAGTTCTTC.

The CDR3 region is CASSIDLGGLNSNQPQHF. CDR3 sequence (DNA): TGTGCCAGTAGTATAGATCTGGGGGGTCTGAATAGCAATCAGCCCCAGCATTTT. The J gene is TRBJ1-5, the V gene TRBV19, with D possibly TRBD1 on 5 matching bases. Germline CDR1 reads LNHDA; CDR2 reads SQIVND (reference sequence). The CDR3 extends over 18 amino acids. Trimming stripped 0 bases from V and 0 bases from J, with 15 bases between.

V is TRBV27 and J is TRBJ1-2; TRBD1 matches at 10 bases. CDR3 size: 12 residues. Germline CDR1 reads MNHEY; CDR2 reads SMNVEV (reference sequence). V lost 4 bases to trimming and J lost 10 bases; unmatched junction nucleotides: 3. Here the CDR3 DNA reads TGTGCCAGCAGTTCGGGACAGGGGTTCTACACCTTC. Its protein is CASSSGQGFYTF.

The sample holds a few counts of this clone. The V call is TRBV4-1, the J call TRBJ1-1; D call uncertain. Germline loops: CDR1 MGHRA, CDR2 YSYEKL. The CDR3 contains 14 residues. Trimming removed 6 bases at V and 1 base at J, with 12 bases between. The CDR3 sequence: CASRAILKNTEAFF. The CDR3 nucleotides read TGCGCCAGCAGGGCAATCCTCAAGAACACTGAAGCTTTCTTT.

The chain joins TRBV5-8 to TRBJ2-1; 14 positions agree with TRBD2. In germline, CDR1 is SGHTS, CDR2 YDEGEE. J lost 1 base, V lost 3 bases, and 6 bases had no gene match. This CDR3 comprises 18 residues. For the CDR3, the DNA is TGTGCCAGCAGCTCTTCCGGGACTAGCGGGAGTTCCTACAATGAGCAGTTCTTC. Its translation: CASSSSGTSGSSYNEQFF.

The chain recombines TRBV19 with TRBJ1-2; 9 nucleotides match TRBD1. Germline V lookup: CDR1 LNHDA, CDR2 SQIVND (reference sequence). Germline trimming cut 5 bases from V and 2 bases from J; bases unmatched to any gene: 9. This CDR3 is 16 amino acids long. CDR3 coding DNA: TGTGCCAGTAGTCCACGTCCCGGGACAGGGAACTATGGCTACACCTTC. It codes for CASSPRPGTGNYGYTF. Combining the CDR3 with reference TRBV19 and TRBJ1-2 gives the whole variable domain DGGITQSPKYLFRKEGQNVTLSCEQNLNHDAMYWYRQDPGQGLRLIYYSQIVNDFQKGDIAEGYSVSREKKESFPLTVTSAQKNPTAFYLCASSPRPGTGNYGYTFGSGTRLTVV.

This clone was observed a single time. CDR3 region: CASSLKREGRLETQYF. CDR3 in DNA: TGCGCCAGCAGCCTAAAGCGGGAGGGCCGATTGGAGACCCAGTACTTC. The chain has TRBV5-1 and TRBJ2-5; TRBD2 matches 10 bases. J lost 5 bases, V lost 4 bases, and 11 bases had no gene match. The CDR3 consists of 16 residues. Germline assignment: CDR1 SGHRS and CDR2 YFSETQ.

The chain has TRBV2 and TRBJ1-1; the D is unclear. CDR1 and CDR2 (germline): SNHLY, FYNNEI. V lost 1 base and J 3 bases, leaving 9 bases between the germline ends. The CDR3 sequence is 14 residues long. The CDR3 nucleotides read TGTGCCAGCAGTGAAGGCAGGTTCGACACTGAAGCTTTCTTT. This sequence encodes CASSEGRFDTEAFF.

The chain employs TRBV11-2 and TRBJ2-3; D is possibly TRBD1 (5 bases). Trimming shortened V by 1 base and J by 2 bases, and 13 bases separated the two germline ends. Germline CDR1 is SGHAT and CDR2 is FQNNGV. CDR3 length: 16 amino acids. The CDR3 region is CASSLVGDPNTDTQYF. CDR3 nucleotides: TGTGCCAGCAGCTTAGTAGGGGATCCCAACACAGATACGCAGTATTTT.

CDR3: CASSQALGSGYTF. Written as DNA, the CDR3 is TGTGCCAGCAGCCAAGCTCTCGGGAGTGGCTACACCTTC. The chain couples TRBV3-1 (or the pseudogene TRBV3-2) to TRBJ1-2; D call uncertain. Germline V lookup: CDR1 LGHDT, CDR2 YNNKEL (reference sequence). This CDR3 is 13 amino acids long. The ends were cut back, 1 base at V and 7 bases at J, with 10 bases in the middle.